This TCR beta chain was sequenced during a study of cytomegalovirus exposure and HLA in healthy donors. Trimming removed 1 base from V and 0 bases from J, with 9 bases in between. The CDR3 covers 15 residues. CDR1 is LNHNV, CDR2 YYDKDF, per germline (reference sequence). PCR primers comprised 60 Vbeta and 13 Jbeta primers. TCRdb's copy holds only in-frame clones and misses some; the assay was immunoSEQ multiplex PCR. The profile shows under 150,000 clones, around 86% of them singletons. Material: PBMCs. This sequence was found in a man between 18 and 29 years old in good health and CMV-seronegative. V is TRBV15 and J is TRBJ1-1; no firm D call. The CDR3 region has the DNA TGTGCCACCAGCAGAGGGGGAGGGCTGAACACTGAAGCTTTCTTT. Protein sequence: CATSRGGGLNTEAFF.